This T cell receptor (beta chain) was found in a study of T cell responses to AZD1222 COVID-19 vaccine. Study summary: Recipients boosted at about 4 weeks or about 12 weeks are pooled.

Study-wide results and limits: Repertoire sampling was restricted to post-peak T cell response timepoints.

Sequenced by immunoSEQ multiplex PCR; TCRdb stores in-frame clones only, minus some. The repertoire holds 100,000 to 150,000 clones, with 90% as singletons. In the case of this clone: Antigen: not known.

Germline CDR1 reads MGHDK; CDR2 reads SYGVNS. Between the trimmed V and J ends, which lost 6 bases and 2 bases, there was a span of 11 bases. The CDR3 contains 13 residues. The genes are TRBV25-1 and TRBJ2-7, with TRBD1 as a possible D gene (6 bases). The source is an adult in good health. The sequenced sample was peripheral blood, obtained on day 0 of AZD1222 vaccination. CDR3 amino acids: CASSDRLAYEQYF. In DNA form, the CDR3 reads TGTGCCAGCAGCGACAGGCTAGCCTACGAGCAGTACTTC.